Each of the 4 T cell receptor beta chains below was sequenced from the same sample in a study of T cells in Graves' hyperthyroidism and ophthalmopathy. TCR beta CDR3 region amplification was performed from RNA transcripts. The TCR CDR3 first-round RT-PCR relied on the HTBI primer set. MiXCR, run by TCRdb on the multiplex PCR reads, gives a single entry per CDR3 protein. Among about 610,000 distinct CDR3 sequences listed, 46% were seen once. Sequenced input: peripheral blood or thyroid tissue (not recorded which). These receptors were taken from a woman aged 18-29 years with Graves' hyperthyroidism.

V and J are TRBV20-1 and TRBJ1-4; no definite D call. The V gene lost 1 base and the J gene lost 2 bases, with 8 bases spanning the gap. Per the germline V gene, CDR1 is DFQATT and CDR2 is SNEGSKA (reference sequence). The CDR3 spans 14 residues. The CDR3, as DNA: TGCAGTGCTAGAGCAGGAGGTACTAATGAAAAACTGTTTTTT. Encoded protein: CSARAGGTNEKLFF.

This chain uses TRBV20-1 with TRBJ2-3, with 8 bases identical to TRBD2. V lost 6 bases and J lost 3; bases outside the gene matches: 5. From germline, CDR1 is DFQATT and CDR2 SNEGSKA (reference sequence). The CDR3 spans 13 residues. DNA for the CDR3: TGCAGTGCGGGGACTAGGCGTACAGATACGCAGTATTTT. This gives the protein CSAGTRRTDTQYF.

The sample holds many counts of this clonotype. The DNA for the CDR3 is TGTGCCAGTAGTATAGCACAGGGTTTTGCGAACACTGAAGCTTTCTTT. It specifies CASSIAQGFANTEAFF. The rearrangement uses TRBV19 and TRBJ1-1, with D possibly being TRBD1 (6 bases). This CDR3 has 16 residues. Germline CDR1 reads LNHDA; CDR2 reads SQIVND (reference sequence). V dropped 1 base and J dropped 1 base, with 13 bases sitting between them.

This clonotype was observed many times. The CDR3 loop reads CSARSSGANTGELFF. For the CDR3, the DNA is TGCAGTGCTAGGAGTAGCGGGGCGAACACCGGGGAGCTGTTTTTT. The chain carries TRBV20-1 and TRBJ2-2; TRBD2 matches at 8 bases. V lost 3 bases and J lost 0; bases outside the gene matches: 3. Germline V lookup: CDR1 DFQATT, CDR2 SNEGSKA (reference sequence). The CDR3 spans 15 residues.